This T cell receptor beta chain comes out of a study of blood T cell repertoires in COVID-19. The CDR3 contains 16 residues. CDR1 LGHDT and CDR2 YNNKEL come from the germline V gene (reference sequence). V lost 4 bases and J 6 bases, leaving 20 bases between the germline ends. As processed by the authors: It was from reference gene primer amplification that nucleated cell counts were estimated. Assay used: immunoSEQ multiplex PCR; TCRdb lists only in-frame clones, some missing. The V and J calls and clone size were taken over from that table, and D and trimming were inferred from the DNA. Of fewer than 350,000 clones in the sample, roughly 85% were seen once.

The rearrangement joins TRBV3-1 (or the pseudogene TRBV3-2) to TRBJ2-3; tentative D call: TRBD1 (6 bases). The sample was peripheral blood. This receptor was identified in a human donor in a cohort sampled during active COVID-19. CDR3 nucleotides: TGTGCCAGCAGCCCTCAGGGGACACCCTTTTGGGATACGCAGTATTTT. Amino acids: CASSPQGTPFWDTQYF.